Only one count was recorded for the clone carrying this T cell receptor beta chain. Its specificity is unknown. This sample is part of a study of shared clonotypes between healthy human individuals. Study-level findings and limits: An anticipated effect of sequencing depth on clonotype sharing among donors was recognized.

V dropped 5 bases and J dropped 1; count of bases not matched to a gene: 9. The CDR3 extends over 16 amino acids. CDR1 and CDR2 (germline): SGHTS, YDEGEE. Assay used: immunoSEQ multiplex PCR; TCRdb lists only in-frame clones, some missing. The sample records 2 million to 2.5 million clones, 85% to 95% being singletons. Sequencing was done on a sample of naive CD4+ T cells from PBMCs. Noted subset: CD45RA+ positively selected. The chain links TRBV5-8 to TRBJ2-7, with 10 bases lining up with TRBD1. The TCR was taken from a man aged 18 to 29 in good health. Some clones in this sample may be carry-over from other donors' samples. CDR3 bases: TGTGCCAGCAGACGGACAGGGGGGTATGGGTCCTACGAGCAGTACTTC. It translates to CASRRTGGYGSYEQYF.